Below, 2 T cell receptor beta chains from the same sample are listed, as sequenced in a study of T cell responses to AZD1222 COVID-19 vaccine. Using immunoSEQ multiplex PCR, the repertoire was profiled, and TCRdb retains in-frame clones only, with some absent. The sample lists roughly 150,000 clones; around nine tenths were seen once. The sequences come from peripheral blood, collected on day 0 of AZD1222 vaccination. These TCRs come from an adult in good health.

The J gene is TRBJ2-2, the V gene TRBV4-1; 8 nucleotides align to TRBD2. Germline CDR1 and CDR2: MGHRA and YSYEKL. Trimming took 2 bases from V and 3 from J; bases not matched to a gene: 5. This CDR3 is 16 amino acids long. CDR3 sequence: CASSQIAGRDTGELFF. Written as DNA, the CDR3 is TGCGCCAGCAGCCAAATAGCGGGAAGGGACACCGGGGAGCTGTTTTTT.

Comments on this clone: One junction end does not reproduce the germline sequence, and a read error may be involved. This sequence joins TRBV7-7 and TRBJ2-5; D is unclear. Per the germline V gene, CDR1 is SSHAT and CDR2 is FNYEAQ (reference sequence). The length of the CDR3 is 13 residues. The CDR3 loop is CASSLGRKETQYF. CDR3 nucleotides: TGTGCTAGCAGCTTAGGCCGGAAAGAGACCCAGTACTTC.